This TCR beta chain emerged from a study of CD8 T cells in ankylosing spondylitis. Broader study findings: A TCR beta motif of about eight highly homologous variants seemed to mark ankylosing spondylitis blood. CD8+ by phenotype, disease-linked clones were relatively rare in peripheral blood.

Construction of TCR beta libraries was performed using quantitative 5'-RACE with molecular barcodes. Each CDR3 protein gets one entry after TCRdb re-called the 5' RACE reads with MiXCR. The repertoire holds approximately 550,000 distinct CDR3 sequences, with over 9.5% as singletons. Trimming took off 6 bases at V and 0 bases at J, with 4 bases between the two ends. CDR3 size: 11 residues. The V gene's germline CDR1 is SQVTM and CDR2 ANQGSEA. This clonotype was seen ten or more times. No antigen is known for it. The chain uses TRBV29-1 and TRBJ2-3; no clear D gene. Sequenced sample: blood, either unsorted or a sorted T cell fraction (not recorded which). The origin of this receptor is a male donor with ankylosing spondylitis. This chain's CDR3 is CSVLSTDTQYF. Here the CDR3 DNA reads TGCAGCGTGCTTAGCACAGATACGCAGTATTTT.